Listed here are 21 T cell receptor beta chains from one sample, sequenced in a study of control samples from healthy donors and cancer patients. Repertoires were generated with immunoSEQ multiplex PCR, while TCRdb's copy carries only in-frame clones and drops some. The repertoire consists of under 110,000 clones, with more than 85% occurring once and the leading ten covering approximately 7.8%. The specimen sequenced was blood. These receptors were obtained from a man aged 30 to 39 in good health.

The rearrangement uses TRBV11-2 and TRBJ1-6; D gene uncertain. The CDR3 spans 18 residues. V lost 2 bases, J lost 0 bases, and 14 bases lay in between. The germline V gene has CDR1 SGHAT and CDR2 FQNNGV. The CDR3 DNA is TGTGCCAGCAGCTTAATTGGGCGCGAGAGCTCCTATAATTCACCCCTCCACTTT. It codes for CASSLIGRESSYNSPLHF.

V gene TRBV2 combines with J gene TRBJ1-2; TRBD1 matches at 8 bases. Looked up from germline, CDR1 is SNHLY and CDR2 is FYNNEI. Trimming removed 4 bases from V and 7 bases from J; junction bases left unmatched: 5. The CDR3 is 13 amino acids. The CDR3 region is CASSVRTGSGYTF. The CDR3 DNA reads TGTGCCAGCAGTGTAAGGACAGGGAGTGGCTACACCTTC.

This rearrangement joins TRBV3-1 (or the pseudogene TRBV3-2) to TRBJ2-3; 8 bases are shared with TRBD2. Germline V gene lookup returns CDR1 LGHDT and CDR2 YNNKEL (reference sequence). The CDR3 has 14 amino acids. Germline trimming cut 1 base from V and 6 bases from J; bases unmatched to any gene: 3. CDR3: CASSQGGGRDTQYF. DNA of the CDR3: TGTGCCAGCAGCCAAGGCGGGGGGCGGGATACGCAGTATTTT.

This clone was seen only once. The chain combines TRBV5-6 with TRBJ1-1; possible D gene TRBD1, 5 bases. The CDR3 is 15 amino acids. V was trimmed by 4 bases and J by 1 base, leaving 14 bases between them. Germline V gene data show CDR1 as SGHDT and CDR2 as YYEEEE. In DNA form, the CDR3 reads TGTGCCAGCAGCCCCCTGGGCAGGGAGAACACTGAAGCTTTCTTT. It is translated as CASSPLGRENTEAFF.

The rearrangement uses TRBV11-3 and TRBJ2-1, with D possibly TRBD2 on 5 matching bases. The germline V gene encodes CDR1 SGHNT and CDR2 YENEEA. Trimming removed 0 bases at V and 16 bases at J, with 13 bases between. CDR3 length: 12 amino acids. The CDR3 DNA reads TGTGCCAGCAGCTTAGATTACGGGATCCAATTCTTC. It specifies CASSLDYGIQFF. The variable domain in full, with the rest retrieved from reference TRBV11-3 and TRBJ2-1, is EAGVVQSPRYKIIEKKQPVAFWCNPISGHNTLYWYLQNLGQGPELLIRYENEEAVDDSQLPKDRFSAERLKGVDSTLKIQPAELGDSAVYLCASSLDYGIQFFGPGTRLTVL.

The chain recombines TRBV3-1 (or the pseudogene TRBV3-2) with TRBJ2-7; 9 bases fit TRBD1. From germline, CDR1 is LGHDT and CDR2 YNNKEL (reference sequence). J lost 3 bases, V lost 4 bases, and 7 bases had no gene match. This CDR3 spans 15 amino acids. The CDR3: CASSPTGGTVYEQYF. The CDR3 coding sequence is TGTGCCAGCAGCCCGACAGGGGGAACGGTCTACGAGCAGTACTTC.

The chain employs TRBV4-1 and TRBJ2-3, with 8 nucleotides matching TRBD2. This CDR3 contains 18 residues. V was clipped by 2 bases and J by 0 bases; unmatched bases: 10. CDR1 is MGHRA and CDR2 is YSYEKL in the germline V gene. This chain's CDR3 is CASSQSVVASGSTDTQYF. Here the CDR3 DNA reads TGCGCCAGCAGCCAATCGGTCGTGGCTAGCGGGAGCACAGATACGCAGTATTTT.

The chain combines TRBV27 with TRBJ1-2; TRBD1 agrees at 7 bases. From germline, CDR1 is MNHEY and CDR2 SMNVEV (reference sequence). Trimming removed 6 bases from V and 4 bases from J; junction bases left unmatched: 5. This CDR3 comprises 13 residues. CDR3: CASRPGQIYGYTF. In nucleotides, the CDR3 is TGTGCCAGCAGACCGGGACAGATCTATGGCTACACCTTC.

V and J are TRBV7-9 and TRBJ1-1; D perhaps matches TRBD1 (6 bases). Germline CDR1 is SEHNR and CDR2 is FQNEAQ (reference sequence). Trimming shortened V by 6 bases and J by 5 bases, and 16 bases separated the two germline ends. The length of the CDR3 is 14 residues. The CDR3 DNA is TGTGCCAGCAGTCGCCCCACAGGGCGGACTGAAGCTTTCTTT. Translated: CASSRPTGRTEAFF.

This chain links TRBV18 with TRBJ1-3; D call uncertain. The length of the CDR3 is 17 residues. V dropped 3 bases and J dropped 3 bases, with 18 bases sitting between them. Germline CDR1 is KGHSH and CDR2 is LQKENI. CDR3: CASSPSDSEFGGNTIYF. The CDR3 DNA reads TGTGCCAGCTCACCTTCCGATTCGGAGTTTGGTGGAAACACCATATATTTT.

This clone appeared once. The CDR3 is CASSYSKSGAGTEAFF. CDR3 bases: TGTGCCAGCAGTTACTCGAAGAGCGGGGCGGGGACTGAAGCTTTCTTT. V gene TRBV6-5 combines with J gene TRBJ1-1, with D tentatively TRBD1 (5 bases). Between the trimmed V and J ends, which lost 0 bases and 5 bases, there was a span of 16 bases. The CDR3 has 16 amino acids. The germline V gene encodes CDR1 MNHEY and CDR2 SVGAGI.

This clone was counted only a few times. This chain's CDR3 is CASSLGQDQPQHF. The CDR3 DNA follows: TGTGCCAGCAGCTTAGGACAGGATCAGCCCCAGCATTTT. The chain has TRBV5-6 and TRBJ1-5; 7 bases are a match to TRBD1. The germline V gene encodes CDR1 SGHDT and CDR2 YYEEEE. V gave up 2 bases and J gave up 5 bases; unmatched junction bases: 1. The CDR3 covers 13 residues.

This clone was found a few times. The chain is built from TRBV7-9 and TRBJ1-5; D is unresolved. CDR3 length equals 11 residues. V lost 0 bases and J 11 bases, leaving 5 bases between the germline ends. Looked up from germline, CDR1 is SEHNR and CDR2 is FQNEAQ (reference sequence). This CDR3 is CASSLAGTQHF. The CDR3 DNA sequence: TGTGCCAGCAGCTTAGCGGGAACCCAGCATTTT.

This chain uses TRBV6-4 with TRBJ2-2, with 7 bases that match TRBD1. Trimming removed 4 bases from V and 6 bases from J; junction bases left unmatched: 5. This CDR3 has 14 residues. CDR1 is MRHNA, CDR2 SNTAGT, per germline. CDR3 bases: TGTGCCAGCAGTGGGGACAGCCAAGCCGGGGAGCTGTTTTTT. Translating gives CASSGDSQAGELFF.

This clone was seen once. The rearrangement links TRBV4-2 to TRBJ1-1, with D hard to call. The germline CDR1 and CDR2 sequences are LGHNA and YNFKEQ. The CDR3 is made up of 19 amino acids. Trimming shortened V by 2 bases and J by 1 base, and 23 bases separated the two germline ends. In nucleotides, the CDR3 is TGTGCCAGCAGCCAACGAACCTACATGATGCAGGAACAGAACACTGAAGCTTTCTTT. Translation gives CASSQRTYMMQEQNTEAFF.

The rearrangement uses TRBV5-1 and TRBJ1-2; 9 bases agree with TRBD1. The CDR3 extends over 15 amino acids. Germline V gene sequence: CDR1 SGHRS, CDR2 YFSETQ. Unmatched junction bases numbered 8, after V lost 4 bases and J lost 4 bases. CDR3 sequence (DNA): TGCGCCAGCAGCAAGGGGACAGGGTACGGCTATGGCTACACCTTC. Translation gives CASSKGTGYGYGYTF.

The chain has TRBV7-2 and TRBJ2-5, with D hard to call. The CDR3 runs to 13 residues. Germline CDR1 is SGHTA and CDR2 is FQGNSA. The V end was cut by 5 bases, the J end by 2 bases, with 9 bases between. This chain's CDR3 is CASSEYRQETQYF. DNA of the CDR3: TGTGCCAGCAGCGAGTATCGGCAAGAGACCCAGTACTTC.

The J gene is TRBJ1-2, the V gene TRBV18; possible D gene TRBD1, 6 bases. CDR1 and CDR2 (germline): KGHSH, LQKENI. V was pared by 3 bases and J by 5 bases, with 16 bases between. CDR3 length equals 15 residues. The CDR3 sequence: CASSPRDTPGYGYTF. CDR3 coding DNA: TGTGCCAGCTCACCCCGGGACACCCCAGGGTATGGCTACACCTTC.

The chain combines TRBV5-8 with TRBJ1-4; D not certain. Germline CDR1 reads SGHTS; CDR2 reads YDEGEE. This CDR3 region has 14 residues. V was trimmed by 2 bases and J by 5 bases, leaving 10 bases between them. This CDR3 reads CASSLGRLNEKLFF. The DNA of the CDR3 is TGTGCCAGCAGCTTAGGCAGGCTCAATGAAAAACTGTTTTTT.

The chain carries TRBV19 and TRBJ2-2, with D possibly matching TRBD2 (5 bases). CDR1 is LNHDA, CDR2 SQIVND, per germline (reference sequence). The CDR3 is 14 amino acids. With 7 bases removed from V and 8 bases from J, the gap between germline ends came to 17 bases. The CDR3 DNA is TGTGCCAGTAAACGATACGCGGGCCCAGGGGAGCTGTTTTTT. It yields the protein CASKRYAGPGELFF.

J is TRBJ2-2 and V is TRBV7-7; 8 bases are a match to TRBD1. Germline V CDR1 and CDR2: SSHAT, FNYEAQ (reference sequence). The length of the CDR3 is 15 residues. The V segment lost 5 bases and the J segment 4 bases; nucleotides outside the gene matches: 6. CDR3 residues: CASSADRGFTGELFF. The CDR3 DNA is TGTGCCAGCAGCGCCGACAGGGGTTTCACCGGGGAGCTGTTTTTT.